This T cell receptor beta chain was observed in a study of graft-versus-host responses after intestinal transplantation. Sequenced by immunoSEQ multiplex PCR; TCRdb stores in-frame clones only, minus some. This table has tens of thousands of clones, 90% appearing once. The CDR3 extends over 14 amino acids. The V gene lost 7 bases and the J gene lost 4 bases, with 14 bases spanning the gap. Germline loops: CDR1 MNHEY, CDR2 SMNVEV (reference sequence). Study-wide findings and caveats: Some patients had graft-donor T cell macrochimerism, and their allografts showed high graft-versus-host to host-versus-graft clonal ratios.

Of note for this clone: The antigen remains undetermined.

The source is a human donor who received an intestinal transplant. The chain is built from TRBV27 and TRBJ1-5; D is unresolved. Source: unstimulated CD4+ T cells sorted from spleen or lymph node cells, taken before intestinal transplant. The DNA of the CDR3 is TGTGCCAGCACCCCGGGAGGACCAAATCAGCCCCAGCATTTT. As protein: CASTPGGPNQPQHF.